Listed here are 15 T cell receptor beta chains from one sample, sequenced in a study of T cells in localized non-small cell lung cancer. TCRdb's copy holds only in-frame clones and misses some; the assay was immunoSEQ multiplex PCR. This sample carries about 18,000 clones, under 85% of them seen once, and the ten largest clones take less than 30%. The sequences come from peripheral blood, collected before any cancer treatment. Receptors originate from an older female donor with stage I lung adenocarcinoma.

This rearrangement joins TRBV2 to TRBJ2-6; TRBD1 or TRBD2 may be the D gene (6 bases each). Germline V lookup: CDR1 SNHLY, CDR2 FYNNEI. Trimming removed 6 bases from V and 0 bases from J, with 12 bases in between. The CDR3 loop spans 16 amino acids. CDR3 loop: CASRLEGGSGANVLTF. CDR3 DNA: TGTGCCAGCAGGTTGGAGGGGGGCTCTGGGGCCAACGTCCTGACTTTC.

The chain couples TRBV4-1 to TRBJ2-7, with 7 bases that match TRBD1. V shed 0 bases and J 3 bases; nucleotides not matched to a gene: 5. CDR1 is MGHRA and CDR2 is YSYEKL in the germline V gene. The CDR3 has 15 amino acids. The DNA of the CDR3 is TGCGCCAGCAGCCAAGAATCGGGACAGTACTACGAGCAGTACTTC. Translation: CASSQESGQYYEQYF.

The chain employs TRBV5-1 and TRBJ1-2; D not certain. The length of the CDR3 is 14 residues. Trimming cost V 3 bases and J 2 bases, with 11 bases left between them. The V gene's germline CDR1 is SGHRS and CDR2 YFSETQ. The CDR3 bases are TGCGCCAGCAGCTCGGTCGGGGAGAACTATGGCTACACCTTC. Translation: CASSSVGENYGYTF.

This chain links TRBV7-2 with TRBJ1-2; 9 bases are a match to TRBD1. Germline lookup yields CDR1 SGHTA and CDR2 FQGNSA. The CDR3 is 14 residues long. Trimming took 5 bases from V and 8 from J; bases not matched to a gene: 9. CDR3 protein: CASSRYRTGDGYTF. CDR3 DNA: TGTGCCAGCAGCCGCTACAGGACAGGGGACGGCTACACCTTC. Using reference TRBV7-2 and TRBJ1-2 for the parts outside the CDR3, the full variable domain is GAGVSQSPSNKVTEKGKDVELRCDPISGHTALYWYRQSLGQGLEFLIYFQGNSAPDKSGLPSDRFSAERTGGSVSTLTIQRTQQEDSAVYLCASSRYRTGDGYTFGSGTRLTVV.

The CDR3 loop reads CASSLGYTGELFF. CDR3 bases: TGCGCCAGCAGCCTAGGATACACCGGGGAGCTGTTTTTT. The V call is TRBV4-1, the J call TRBJ2-2; D unclear. CDR3 length: 13 residues. The ends were cut back, 4 bases at V and 3 bases at J, with 6 bases in the middle. In germline, CDR1 is MGHRA, CDR2 YSYEKL.

In its sample, this clone was seen once. The chain carries TRBV5-6 and TRBJ1-5, with D hard to call. Germline V gene sequence: CDR1 SGHDT, CDR2 YYEEEE. This CDR3 is built from 13 residues. V lost 4 bases and J 6 bases, leaving 11 bases between the germline ends. Written as DNA, the CDR3 is TGTGCCAGCAGCGTGGGTTCCTCTCAGCCCCAGCATTTT. Translation gives CASSVGSSQPQHF.

The chain recombines TRBV10-3 with TRBJ1-6; D is perhaps TRBD1 (5 bases). This CDR3 spans 15 amino acids. Trimming removed 5 bases at V and 7 bases at J, with 15 bases between. Germline V gene sequence: CDR1 ENHRY, CDR2 SYGVKD. The CDR3: CAISYRDGGNSPLHF. DNA of the CDR3: TGTGCCATCAGTTATAGGGACGGCGGAAATTCACCCCTCCACTTT.

The genes are TRBV10-3 and TRBJ1-6; D not certain. This CDR3 comprises 12 residues. CDR1 and CDR2 from the germline V gene are ENHRY and SYGVKD. V dropped 3 bases and J dropped 7 bases, with 4 bases sitting between them. CDR3 protein: CAISDGNSPLHF. For the CDR3, the DNA is TGTGCCATCAGTGATGGAAATTCACCCCTCCACTTT.

V is TRBV6-1 and J is TRBJ2-7, with TRBD2 as a possible D gene (5 bases). V was pared by 6 bases and J by 5 bases, with 17 bases between. The CDR3 totals 14 residues. The germline CDR1 and CDR2 sequences are MNHNS and SASEGT. In nucleotides, the CDR3 is TGTGCCAGCAGCGTAACGTGGGGAGCCCACGAGCAGTACTTC. Encoded protein: CASSVTWGAHEQYF.

This CDR3 reads CASSLRGNPSFYGYTF. The CDR3 nucleotides read TGTGCCAGCAGCTTACGTGGGAACCCCAGTTTCTATGGCTACACCTTC. The chain couples TRBV7-9 to TRBJ1-2; D is uncertain. V dropped 2 bases and J dropped 4 bases, with 17 bases sitting between them. This CDR3 contains 16 residues. Germline CDR1 and CDR2: SEHNR and FQNEAQ (reference sequence).

The chain joins TRBV2 to TRBJ1-2; tentatively, D is TRBD1 (6 bases). Trimming cost V 0 bases and J 4 bases, with 12 bases left between them. The germline V gene has CDR1 SNHLY and CDR2 FYNNEI. This CDR3 region has 15 residues. The CDR3 loop is CASSEAIGGTYGYTF. Written as DNA, the CDR3 is TGTGCCAGCAGTGAAGCGATCGGGGGCACCTATGGCTACACCTTC.

This clone was counted a single time. The rearrangement joins TRBV5-1 to TRBJ2-3; TRBD1 is a possible D gene (6 bases). Trimming removed 4 bases at V and 4 bases at J, with 13 bases between. CDR1 is SGHRS and CDR2 is YFSETQ in the germline V gene. The CDR3 consists of 14 residues. The CDR3, as DNA: TGCGCCAGCAGCATCGGACAGTTAGCAGATACGCAGTATTTT. This encodes CASSIGQLADTQYF.

This clone has more than one count but fewer than ten. The chain uses TRBV15 and TRBJ2-6; D is undetermined. The V gene lost 0 bases and the J gene lost 0 bases, with 6 bases spanning the gap. The germline gives CDR1 LNHNV, CDR2 YYDKDF (reference sequence). This CDR3 is built from 16 residues. The CDR3 sequence is CATSREGSSGANVLTF. The CDR3 nucleotides read TGTGCCACCAGCAGAGAGGGAAGCTCTGGGGCCAACGTCCTGACTTTC.

The CDR3 DNA follows: TGTGCCAGCAGCGCGAGATCGGCTCTCACTGAAGCTTTCTTT. Translation: CASSARSALTEAFF. The J gene is TRBJ1-1, the V gene TRBV9; D ambiguous. V was clipped by 3 bases and J by 4 bases, with 13 bases between them. The CDR3 extends over 14 amino acids. Per the germline V gene, CDR1 is SGDLS and CDR2 is YYNGEE.

J is TRBJ1-2 and V is TRBV4-3, with D perhaps TRBD1 (6 bases). Trimming pared 4 bases from V and 5 bases from J, leaving 11 bases between. This CDR3 comprises 13 residues. The germline CDR1 and CDR2 sequences are LGHNA and YSLEER. CDR3 nucleotides: TGCGCCAGCAGCCTGCTCAGGGGATATGGCTACACCTTC. It is translated as CASSLLRGYGYTF.